This T cell receptor beta chain stems from a study of CXCR3-negative and CXCR3-positive naive CD8 T cells. Researchers sorted about 320,000 cells of each CD8+ T cell subset in triplicate. Identification of naive CD8+ T cells rested on CD45RO-CCR7+CD27+CD95- status. With regard to this clonotype: Its specificity is not known.

Findings and caveats of the study: TRB CDR3s were more hydrophobic in CXCR3-positive than in CXCR3-negative naive cells. Naive subsets had comparable surface CD5, so TRB CDR3 properties gauged TCR strength. Comparison of naive CXCR3-negative and CXCR3-positive cells revealed similar TRBV-TRBJ usage, while memory cells differed.

The authors prepared UMI-labeled TRB cDNA libraries by 5' RACE. After re-calling the 5' RACE reads, TCRdb lists one entry per CDR3 protein, DNA absent. This specimen shows 80,000 to 100,000 distinct CDR3 sequences; the ten leading clones hold 0.8% to 0.85%. The CDR3 consists of 14 residues. Germline values: CDR1 SQVTM, CDR2 ANQGSEA. The receptor was isolated from a human donor in good health. Some clones in this sample may be carry-over from other donors' samples. The V and J genes are TRBV29-1 and TRBJ2-1; the D call of TRBD2 rests on TCRdb alone, since no DNA is present to check it. Sequencing was done on a sample of naive CXCR3+ CD8+ T cells from blood. As to subset: CD45RO-CCR7+CD27+CD95- naive CD8+ T cells expressing CXCR3 (TNR3+). The CDR3 loop is CSVLSGMSYNEQFF.